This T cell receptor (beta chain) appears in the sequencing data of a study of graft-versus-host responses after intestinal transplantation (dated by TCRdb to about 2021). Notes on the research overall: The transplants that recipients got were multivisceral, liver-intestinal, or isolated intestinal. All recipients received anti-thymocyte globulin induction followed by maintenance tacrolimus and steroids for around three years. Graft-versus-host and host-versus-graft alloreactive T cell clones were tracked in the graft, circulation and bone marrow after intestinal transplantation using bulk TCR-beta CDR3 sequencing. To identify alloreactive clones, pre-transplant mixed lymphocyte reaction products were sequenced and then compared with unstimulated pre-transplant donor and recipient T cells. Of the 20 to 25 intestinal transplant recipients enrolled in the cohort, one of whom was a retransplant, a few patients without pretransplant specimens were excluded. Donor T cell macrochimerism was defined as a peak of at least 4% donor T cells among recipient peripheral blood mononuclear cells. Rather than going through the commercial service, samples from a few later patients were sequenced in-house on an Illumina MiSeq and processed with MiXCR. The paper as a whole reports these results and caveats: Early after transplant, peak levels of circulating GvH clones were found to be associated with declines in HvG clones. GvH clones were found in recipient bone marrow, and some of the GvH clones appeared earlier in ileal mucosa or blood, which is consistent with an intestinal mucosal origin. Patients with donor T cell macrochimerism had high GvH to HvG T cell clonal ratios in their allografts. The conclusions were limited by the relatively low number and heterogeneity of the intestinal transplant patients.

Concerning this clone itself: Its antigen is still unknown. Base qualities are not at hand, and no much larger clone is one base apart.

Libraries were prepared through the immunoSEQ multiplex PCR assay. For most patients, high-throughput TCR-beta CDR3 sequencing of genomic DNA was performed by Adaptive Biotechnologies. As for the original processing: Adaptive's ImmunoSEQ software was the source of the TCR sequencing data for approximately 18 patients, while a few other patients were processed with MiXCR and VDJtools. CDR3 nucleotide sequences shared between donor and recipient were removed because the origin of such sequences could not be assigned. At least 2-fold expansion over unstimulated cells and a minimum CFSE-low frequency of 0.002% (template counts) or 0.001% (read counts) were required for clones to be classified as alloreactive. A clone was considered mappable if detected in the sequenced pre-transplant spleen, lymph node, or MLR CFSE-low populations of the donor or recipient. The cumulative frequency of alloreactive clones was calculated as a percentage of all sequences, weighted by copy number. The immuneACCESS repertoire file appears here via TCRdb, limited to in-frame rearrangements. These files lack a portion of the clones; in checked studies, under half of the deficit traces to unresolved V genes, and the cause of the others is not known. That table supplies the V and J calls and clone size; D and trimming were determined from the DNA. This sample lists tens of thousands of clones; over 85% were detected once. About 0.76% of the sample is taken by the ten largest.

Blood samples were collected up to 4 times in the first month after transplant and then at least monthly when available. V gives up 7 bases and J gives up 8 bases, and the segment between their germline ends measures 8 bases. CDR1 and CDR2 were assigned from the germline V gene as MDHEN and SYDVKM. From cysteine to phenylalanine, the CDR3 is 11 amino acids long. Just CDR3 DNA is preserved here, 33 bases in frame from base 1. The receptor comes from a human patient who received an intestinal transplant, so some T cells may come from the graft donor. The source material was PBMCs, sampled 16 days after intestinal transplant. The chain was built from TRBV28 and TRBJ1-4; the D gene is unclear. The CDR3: CASTYNEKLFF. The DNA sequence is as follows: TGTGCCAGCACGTACAACGAAAAACTGTTTTTT. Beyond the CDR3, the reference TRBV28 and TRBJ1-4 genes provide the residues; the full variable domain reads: DVKVTQSSRYLVKRTGEKVFLECVQDMDHENMFWYRQDPGLGLRLIYFSYDVKMKEKGDIPEGYSVSREKKERFSLILESASTNQTSMYLCASTYNEKLFFGSGTQLSVL.